The following is a T cell receptor (beta chain) sequence with its context. Its recognized antigen is unknown. A much larger clonotype is one base distant, so this may be a read error. The data are from a study of blood T cells in healthy people across ages (dated by TCRdb to between 2014 and 2017). Study-level background: Template switching captured roughly one uniquely barcoded TCR beta cDNA molecule per two T cells in model experiments. The study measured age-related changes in TCR beta repertoire diversity using deep sequencing normalized with unique cDNA molecular identifiers. Donors were grouped into four age groups: young (average approximately 15 years), middle-aged (under 40), aged (around 60) and long-lived (about 89). To avoid experimental bias, donors of different ages were spread randomly across the sequencing lanes. Two additional independent replicas of 1 million unique cDNA reads from the same blood draw were analyzed for two donors (one aged 18 to 30 and one aged 80 or older). Broader findings and caveats from the paper: Observed TCR beta diversity per million T cells fell roughly linearly with age, and a significant reduction was already apparent by age around 40. Estimates of total diversity based on one million sequenced T cells were considered lower bounds and underestimates. Donor CMV infection status was unknown, potentially confounding age-related changes in expanded clonotypes. Compared with the aged group, more naive CD4+ T cells, fewer expanded clones and increased TCR diversity were shown by the long-lived group, suggesting age selection. Because profiling used bulk unsorted PBMCs, naive and antigen-experienced compartments could not be compared conclusively. There was a strong correlation between observed TCR beta diversity and the percentage of naive T cells measured by flow cytometry.

Donors were under 40 systemically healthy Caucasian individuals from Russia aged roughly 6 to 90 years. Roughly 10 milliliters of peripheral blood were collected from each donor into EDTA-treated Vacutainer tubes. Ficoll-Paque density-gradient centrifugation was used to isolate PBMCs, with at least 6 million obtained per sample. Total RNA was extracted from PBMCs with Trizol reagent, with at least 5 micrograms obtained per sample. For every donor, flow cytometry on a PBMC aliquot measured the percentage of naive CD45RAhigh/CD27high T cells. The receptor library was made with 5' RACE. The sequencing machine was an Illumina HiSeq 2500. A second PCR of about 6 to 11 cycles was performed with a sample-barcoded 5' primer and a J-beta primer mix. A unique molecular identifier was introduced onto each TCR beta cDNA molecule by a template-switch 5' adaptor carrying 12 random nucleotides. At least 2.5 million CDR3-containing paired-end reads were obtained from each sample. All of the RNA was converted into first-strand cDNA using the Mint cDNA synthesis kit, with a TRBC-specific oligonucleotide serving as the primer. After uracil-DNA glycosylase treatment, a first 18-cycle PCR used universal primers M1SS and BC2_uni_R on all cDNA. Processing in the source paper ran as follows. For normalization, 1 million high-quality reads, each with a distinct molecular identifier, were randomly selected from each sample. Reads with shared molecular identifiers were discarded instead of being binned into consensus sequences. MiTCR, with a Q25 quality threshold and the strictest error-elimination algorithm, was used for CDR3 identification, clonotype clustering and error correction. A nonparametric unseen species model with Euler transformation was used to estimate lower-bound total TCR beta diversity. TCRdb reprocessing: public reads trimmed at Q25 with fastp, clones called with MiXCR, in-frame beta chains kept. Each entry merges the rows of one CDR3 protein and shows their most common DNA and genes. TCRdb's processing, not the authors', yielded these V and J calls. Present in this sample are roughly 1,500,000 distinct CDR3 sequences, 30% to 40% of which were seen just once. 10% to 12% of the sample is taken by the ten largest.

Inclusive of the bounding cysteine and phenylalanine, the CDR3 is 13 residues long. Only the CDR3 DNA stays, 39 bases, in frame from base 1. The germline V and J ends show losses of 6 bases and 5 bases respectively, and no gene match explains 5 bases of the junction. CDR1 and CDR2 are read off the germline V gene as SQVTM and ANQGSEA. The receptor was isolated from a woman in her twenties or thirties in good health. The sequenced sample was blood. The V gene is TRBV29-1 and the J gene is TRBJ2-7; 12 central bases correspond to TRBD1. The CDR3 amino acid sequence is: CSVPGQGADEQYF. At the DNA level, the sequence is TGCAGCGTCCCGGGACAGGGGGCCGACGAGCAGTACTTC.